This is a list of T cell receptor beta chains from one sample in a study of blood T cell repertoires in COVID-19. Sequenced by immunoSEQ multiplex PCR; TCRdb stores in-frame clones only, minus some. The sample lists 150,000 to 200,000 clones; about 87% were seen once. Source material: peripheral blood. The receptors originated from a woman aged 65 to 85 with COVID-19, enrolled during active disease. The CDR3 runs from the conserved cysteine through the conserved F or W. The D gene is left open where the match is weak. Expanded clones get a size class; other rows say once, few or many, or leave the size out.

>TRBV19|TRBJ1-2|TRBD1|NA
TGTGCCAGTAGCCAACAGGGGGCCAATGGCTACACCTTC
CASSQQGANGYTF
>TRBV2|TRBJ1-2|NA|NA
TGTGCCAGCCAGTTACCGACCACAGTCTATGGCTACACCTTC
CASQLPTTVYGYTF
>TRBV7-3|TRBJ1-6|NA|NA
TGTGCCAGCAGCTTAACGGGCAGCTGGAATTCACCCCTCCACTTT
CASSLTGSWNSPLHF
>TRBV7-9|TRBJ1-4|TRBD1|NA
TGTGCCAGCAGCCGGGACAGCTATCTGTTTTTT
CASSRDSYLFF
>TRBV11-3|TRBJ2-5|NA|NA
TGTGCCAGCGGCACAGTTAAAGAGACCCAGTACTTC
CASGTVKETQYF
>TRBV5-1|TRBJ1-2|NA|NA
TGCGCCAGCAGCTTGGAACAGGGTCCTGGCTACACCTTC
CASSLEQGPGYTF
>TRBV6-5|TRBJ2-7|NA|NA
TGTGCCAGCAGGACTGCGGCCCCGGGACACCTGTACTTC
CASRTAAPGHLYF
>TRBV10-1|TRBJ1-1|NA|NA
TGCGCCAGCAGTGAAGGTGGAGTTGAAGCTTTCTTT
CASSEGGVEAFF
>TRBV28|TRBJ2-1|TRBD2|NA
TGTGCCAGCAGTTTAACTAGCGGGATTTTCCCCCATGAGCAGTTCTTC
CASSLTSGIFPHEQFF
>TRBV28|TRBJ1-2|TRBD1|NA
TGTGCCAGCAGAAGCACCGGGACAGGGGATGGCTACACCTTC
CASRSTGTGDGYTF
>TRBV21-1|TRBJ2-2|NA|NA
TGTGCCAGCAGCAAAGGGCTAAAGAGTACCAGGTCCGTAATCGGGGAGCTGTTTTTT
CASSKGLKSTRSVIGELFF
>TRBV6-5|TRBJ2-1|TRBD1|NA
TGTGCCAGCAGCTTAGGGGGCCAGGGCGAGGGCGAGCAGTTCTTC
CASSLGGQGEGEQFF
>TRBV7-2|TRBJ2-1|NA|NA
TGTGCCAGCAGCCCCGGGACTCTGAGCGTGGGCAATGAGCAGTTCTTC
CASSPGTLSVGNEQFF
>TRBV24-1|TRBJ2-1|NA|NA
TGTGCCACCAGTGATTCGCCCCTAAAGTATCCTAGCATCCATGAGCAGTTCTTC
CATSDSPLKYPSIHEQFF
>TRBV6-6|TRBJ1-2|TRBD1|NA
TGTGCCAGCAGTCGATACTACAGGGGCAGGGTATATGGCTACACCTTC
CASSRYYRGRVYGYTF
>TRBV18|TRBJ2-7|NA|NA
TGTGCCAGCTCAGCCTCCGGCTACGAGCAGTACTTC
CASSASGYEQYF
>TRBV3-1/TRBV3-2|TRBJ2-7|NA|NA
TGTGCCAGCAGCCAACCCGGGGGCTACGAGCAGTACTTC
CASSQPGGYEQYF
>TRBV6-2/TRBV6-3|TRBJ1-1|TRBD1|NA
TGTGCCAGCAGTTATCTAGGGGACAGGGGCACTGAAGCTTTCTTT
CASSYLGDRGTEAFF
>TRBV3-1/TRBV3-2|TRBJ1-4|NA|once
TGTGCCAGCAGCCAAGATGGAAACGGGAAACTGTTTTTT
CASSQDGNGKLFF
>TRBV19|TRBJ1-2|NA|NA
TGTGCCAGTAGTATTAGTAGTGTGAACTATGGCTACACCTTC
CASSISSVNYGYTF
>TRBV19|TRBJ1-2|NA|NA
TGTGCCACCCAACCGGGGAGAGACTATGGCTACACCTTC
CATQPGRDYGYTF
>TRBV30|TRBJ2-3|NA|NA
TGTGCCTGGAGCCGCCCGGGAGACAGGGTCGGGACAGATACGCAGTATTTT
CAWSRPGDRVGTDTQYF
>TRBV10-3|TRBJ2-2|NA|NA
TGTGCCATCAGTGAGACACAGACCACCGGGGAGCTGTTTTTT
CAISETQTTGELFF
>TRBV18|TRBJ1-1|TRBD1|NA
TGTGCCAGCTCACGTCTTACAGGGGCGCCCGTAGAAGCTTTCTTT
CASSRLTGAPVEAFF
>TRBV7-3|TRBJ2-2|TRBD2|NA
TGTGCCAGCAGCGAACTAGCGGGAGACACCGGGGAGCTGTTTTTT
CASSELAGDTGELFF
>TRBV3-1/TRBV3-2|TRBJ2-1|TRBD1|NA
TGTGCCAGCTCAACTTTACGGACAGGGGGCTCCTACAATGAGCAGTTCTTC
CASSTLRTGGSYNEQFF
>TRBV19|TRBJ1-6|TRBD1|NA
TGTGCCAGTAGTCCTTCGACAGGGACTTATAATTCACCCCTCCACTTT
CASSPSTGTYNSPLHF
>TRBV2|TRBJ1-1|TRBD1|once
TGTGCCAGCAGGCAGGGGGTTAAAGCTTTCTTT
CASRQGVKAFF
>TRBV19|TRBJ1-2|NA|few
TGTGCCAGTATCCCCGGTGGGAGAGACTATGGCTACACCTTC
CASIPGGRDYGYTF
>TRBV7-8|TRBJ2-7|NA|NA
TGTGCCAGCAGCTTAGGACATACAGGGGAGCAGTACTTC
CASSLGHTGEQYF
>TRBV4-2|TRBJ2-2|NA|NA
TGTGCCAGCAGCCAATCCCTAGACCTTAACACCGGGGAGCTGTTTTTT
CASSQSLDLNTGELFF